This T cell receptor beta chain was sequenced during a study of T cell responses to AZD1222 COVID-19 vaccine (dated by TCRdb to the early 2020s). About the full investigation: A total of approximately 250 trial participants underwent TCR sequencing, of whom 200 to 220 had received two doses of AZD1222 and roughly 26 had received two doses of the MenACWY control vaccine. Trial participants were enrolled by age into 18-55, 56-69 and 70-plus year subgroups, with roughly 160, 29 and 62 TCR-sequenced participants respectively. On the study overall, not on this receptor specifically: Most participants were white British and females outnumbered males, and the authors suggested that clonal diversity may have been underestimated. Vaccine-associated CD4 TCRs spanned the whole spike protein, with dominant responses in regions 160-218 and 743-854. Because no samples from the day 14 peak response were available, repertoires could be characterized only after the peak T cell response. Epitopes outside the regions mutated in the B.1.351 and B.1.1.7 variants were reportedly recognized by nearly half of the unique spike-specific TCRs. Spike-specific TCR breadth and depth rose significantly after two AZD1222 doses compared with day 0 and with MenACWY recipients. Only five or six AZD1222 recipients were SARS-CoV-2 seropositive at baseline, limiting conclusions about previously exposed vaccinees. The 56-69-year group was small, and its depth increase did not reach significance, likely because of low power.

The time point label, read with the paper, signifies: about 28 days (+/-7) after the second vaccine dose. Explained via the paper, the treatment or condition label denotes: meningococcal conjugate vaccine given as trial control. The vaccinee samples were drawn from two UK trials, COV001 and COV002, one of which was a single-blind randomized controlled phase 2/3 trial testing AZD1222 (ChAdOx1 nCoV-19) in healthy adults. For TCRbeta chain sequencing, PBMC samples from trial participants were taken at day 0 and at day 28 after the second dose. Concerning this clone itself: This receptor's antigen is unknown. Base-call qualities are not available, and no considerably larger clone is one nucleotide away.

The CDR3 regions of human TCRbeta chains were analyzed by immunosequencing. The study's own analysis went as follows. TCRs in the repertoires were matched against a reference library of SARS-CoV-2-specific TCRs that had been generated with the MIRA antigen-specificity platform. Breadth was defined as the fraction of unique TCRs that were SARS-CoV-2-associated. Depth was defined as the fraction of total T cells that were SARS-CoV-2-associated. Using the MIRA data, each spike-specific TCR was mapped to the spike region that the TCR reacts to and placed in a CD4 or CD8 class. Log10-transformed breadth and depth values were compared by one-way ANOVA with Sidak's multiple comparisons tests. TCRdb took this table from immuneACCESS and kept in-frame rearrangements with V and J called. Such tables lack part of the clones; where checked against another copy, unresolved V genes explain under half of the gap, and the rest is unexplained. V, J and clone size are taken as reported in that table, and D and trimming were inferred from the DNA itself. In this sample the table shows 100,000 to 150,000 clones, roughly 85% of which occur a single time. 7.9% of the sample is held by the ten biggest clonotypes.

V gives up 3 bases and J gives up 4 bases, and the segment between their germline ends measures 13 bases. The CDR3 has 15 amino acids, counting the end cysteine and phenylalanine. The entry retains the CDR3 DNA only, 45 bases that are in frame from base 1. Looking up the germline V gene yields CDR1 SGHDT and CDR2 YYEEEE. Recombination linked TRBV5-6 to TRBJ1-4; TRBD1 is perhaps the D gene, given 6 matching bases. This TCR was recovered from an adult who received the MenACWY meningococcal vaccine as a control. The material sequenced was peripheral blood, taken 28 days after the second dose of the MenACWY control vaccine. The DNA sequence is as follows: TGTGCCAGCAGCTCAACAGGGAGGGGTAATGAAAAACTGTTTTTT. Translation gives CASSSTGRGNEKLFF. The CDR3, completed at both ends by the reference TRBV5-6 and TRBJ1-4 genes, gives the full variable domain DAGVTQSPTHLIKTRGQQVTLRCSPKSGHDTVSWYQQALGQGPQFIFQYYEEEERQRGNFPDRFSGHQFPNYSSELNVNALLLGDSALYLCASSSTGRGNEKLFFGSGTQLSVL.